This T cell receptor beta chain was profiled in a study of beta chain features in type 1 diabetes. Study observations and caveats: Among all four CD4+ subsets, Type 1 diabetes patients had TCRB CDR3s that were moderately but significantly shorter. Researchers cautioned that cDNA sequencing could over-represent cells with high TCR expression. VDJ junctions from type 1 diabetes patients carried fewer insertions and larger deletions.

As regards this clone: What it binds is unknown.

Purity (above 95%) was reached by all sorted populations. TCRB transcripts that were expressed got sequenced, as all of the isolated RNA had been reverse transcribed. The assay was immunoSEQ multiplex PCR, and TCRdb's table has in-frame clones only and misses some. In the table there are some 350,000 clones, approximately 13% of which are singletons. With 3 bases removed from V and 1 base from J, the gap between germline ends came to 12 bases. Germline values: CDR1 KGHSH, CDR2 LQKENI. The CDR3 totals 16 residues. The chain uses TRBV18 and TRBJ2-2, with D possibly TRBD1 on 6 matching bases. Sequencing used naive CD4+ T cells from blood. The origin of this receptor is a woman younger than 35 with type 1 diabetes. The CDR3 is CASSPPTGGNTGELFF. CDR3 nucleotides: TGTGCCAGCTCACCTCCGACAGGTGGGAACACCGGGGAGCTGTTTTTT.